This T cell receptor beta chain stems from a study of T cells in localized non-small cell lung cancer. J was trimmed by 4 bases and V by 3 bases; bases with no gene match: 2. This CDR3 contains 13 residues. Germline loops: CDR1 MNHNS, CDR2 SASEGT. Libraries were prepared by immunoSEQ multiplex PCR; TCRdb keeps only in-frame clonotypes and omits some of them. This repertoire shows tens of thousands of clones, about 88% found once; its top ten account for roughly 7%. A few counts support this clone. Its antigen is unidentified. Distinct nucleotide sequences in the sample also encode this CDR3. Study results and caveats: In adjacent lung appeared a median about 58 of the top 100 tumor clones. It remains possible that heterogeneity exists, since only one tumor region was sequenced. Greater blood T cell density accompanied longer overall survival. Uninvolved adjacent lung, not tumor, had the highest T cell clonality.

The V gene is TRBV6-1, the J gene TRBJ1-2; TRBD1 aligns across 7 bases. Sequenced here: peripheral blood, sampled before any cancer treatment. This clonotype originated in a woman aged 18 to 55 with stage III lung adenocarcinoma. In DNA, the CDR3 is TGTGCCAGCAGTGAGGGACAGATCTATGGCTACACCTTC. This codes for CASSEGQIYGYTF.